This record covers a single TCR beta chain. Its antigen is unknown. Relative to the germline gene, one junction end is altered; a read error may explain this. Tagging with unique molecular identifiers was a feature of the TCR beta cDNA libraries. TCRdb recomputed calls from the PCR reads with MiXCR, one row per CDR3 protein. The data contain fewer than 850,000 distinct CDR3 sequences, roughly 29% of them singletons. This specimen belongs to a study of post-analysis software for immune sequencing data. Study-level information: Secondary progressive, relapsing-remitting and progressive-relapsing multiple sclerosis were among the included disease courses. Points from the study as a whole: Those with multiple sclerosis, the patient group, showed significantly lower normalized Chao1 diversity than controls.

The clonotype originates from a girl aged 5-17 years with multiple sclerosis. Specimen: blood.

The CDR3 DNA reads as TGCAGTGCTGGGACCCAGGGACAGGGGACCGACGAGCAGTGCTTC. It translates to CSAGTQGQGTDEQCF. The rearrangement links TRBV20-1 to TRBJ2-7; 10 positions agree with TRBD1. Germline V lookup: CDR1 DFQATT, CDR2 SNEGSKA (reference sequence). The CDR3 has 15 amino acids.